This is a list of T cell receptor beta chains from one sample in a study of Graves' ophthalmopathy and Graves' hyperthyroidism. Each CDR3 protein is one row after TCRdb ran MiXCR on the multiplex PCR reads. The data hold over a million distinct CDR3 sequences, with about two fifths observed a single time. The specimen sequenced was peripheral blood or thyroid tissue (not recorded which). The receptors stem from an adult man with Graves' hyperthyroidism. Each CDR3 is given with its conserved first and last residue. A D gene is named only where the DNA matches it firmly. Some rows mark clone size as missing; the rest say once, few, many or name a class of expanded clone.

CDR3aa: CSARPRTDNYGYTF
CDR3nt: TGCAGTGCTAGACCACGGACAGATAACTATGGCTACACCTTC
j_gene: TRBJ1-2
d_gene: .
abundance: few
v_gene: TRBV20-1

CDR3aa: CASTPRGDNQPQHF
CDR3nt: TGTGCCAGTACCCCGCGGGGTGACAATCAGCCCCAGCATTTT
j_gene: TRBJ1-5
d_gene: .
abundance: few
v_gene: TRBV19

CDR3aa: CASSDRGTAAGNTIYF
CDR3nt: TGCGCCAGCAGTGATAGAGGCACCGCGGCCGGAAACACCATATATTTT
j_gene: TRBJ1-3
d_gene: .
abundance: .
v_gene: TRBV10-2

CDR3aa: CASNSAATGEAFF
CDR3nt: TGTGCCAGTAATTCCGCGGCCACGGGTGAAGCTTTCTTT
j_gene: TRBJ1-1
d_gene: .
abundance: .
v_gene: TRBV19

CDR3aa: CASSSGQGRRTEAFF
CDR3nt: TGTGCCAGCAGCTCCGGACAGGGCCGGCGGACTGAAGCTTTCTTT
j_gene: TRBJ1-1
d_gene: TRBD1
abundance: .
v_gene: TRBV12-3/TRBV12-4

CDR3aa: CASSPTGAEQYF
CDR3nt: TGTGCCAGCAGCCCGACAGGGGCCGAGCAGTACTTC
j_gene: TRBJ2-7
d_gene: TRBD1
abundance: many
v_gene: TRBV7-9

CDR3aa: CASTHLAGTGFFDGYTF
CDR3nt: TGTGCCAGCACCCACCTCGCCGGGACAGGGTTCTTTGATGGCTACACCTTC
j_gene: TRBJ1-2
d_gene: TRBD1
abundance: few
v_gene: TRBV12-3/TRBV12-4

CDR3aa: CASSFSGTSGFGELFF
CDR3nt: TGTGCCAGCAGCTTCTCCGGGACCAGCGGTTTCGGGGAGCTGTTTTTT
j_gene: TRBJ2-2
d_gene: .
abundance: .
v_gene: TRBV11-2

CDR3aa: CATSASDRGGQPQHF
CDR3nt: TGTGCCACCAGTGCTTCGGACAGGGGTGGCCAGCCCCAGCATTTT
j_gene: TRBJ1-5
d_gene: TRBD1
abundance: .
v_gene: TRBV24-1

CDR3aa: CSARVTPGPRDQPQHF
CDR3nt: TGCAGTGCTAGAGTAACGCCGGGACCCCGGGATCAGCCCCAGCATTTT
j_gene: TRBJ1-5
d_gene: .
abundance: many
v_gene: TRBV20-1

CDR3aa: CATTEGSWEKLFF
CDR3nt: TGTGCCACCACAGAGGGAAGTTGGGAAAAACTGTTTTTT
j_gene: TRBJ1-4
d_gene: .
abundance: .
v_gene: TRBV12-3/TRBV12-4

CDR3aa: CAISAAGNQPQHF
CDR3nt: TGTGCCATCAGTGCGGCGGGTAATCAGCCCCAGCATTTT
j_gene: TRBJ1-5
d_gene: .
abundance: many
v_gene: TRBV10-3

CDR3aa: CSARVRSKEGTQHF
CDR3nt: TGCAGTGCTAGAGTTCGTAGTAAGGAGGGGACCCAGCATTTT
j_gene: TRBJ1-5
d_gene: .
abundance: once
v_gene: TRBV20-1

CDR3aa: CASSSNRDWGNQPQHF
CDR3nt: TGTGCCAGCAGTTCGAACAGGGACTGGGGCAATCAGCCCCAGCATTTT
j_gene: TRBJ1-5
d_gene: .
abundance: .
v_gene: TRBV25-1

CDR3aa: CASSQRARGSPLHF
CDR3nt: TGCGCCAGCAGCCAAAGGGCCCGAGGATCACCCCTCCACTTT
j_gene: TRBJ1-6
d_gene: .
abundance: .
v_gene: TRBV4-3

CDR3aa: CAISALSGEREAFF
CDR3nt: TGTGCCATCAGTGCACTCTCAGGGGAGCGTGAAGCTTTCTTT
j_gene: TRBJ1-1
d_gene: .
abundance: .
v_gene: TRBV10-3

CDR3aa: CASSVLEGWGGELFF
CDR3nt: TGTGCCAGCAGCGTATTGGAGGGATGGGGCGGGGAGCTGTTTTTT
j_gene: TRBJ2-2
d_gene: .
abundance: few
v_gene: TRBV9

CDR3aa: CSARDPGNSQPQHF
CDR3nt: TGCAGTGCTAGAGATCCAGGTAACTCTCAGCCCCAGCATTTT
j_gene: TRBJ1-5
d_gene: .
abundance: many
v_gene: TRBV20-1

CDR3aa: CAGSSTGVGDSPLHF
CDR3nt: TGTGCCGGCAGCTCCACAGGGGTAGGGGATTCACCCCTCCACTTT
j_gene: TRBJ1-6
d_gene: TRBD1
abundance: .
v_gene: TRBV2

CDR3aa: CASSRRTGLNYEQYF
CDR3nt: TGTGCCAGCAGTCGAAGGACAGGGCTTAACTACGAGCAGTACTTC
j_gene: TRBJ2-7
d_gene: TRBD1
abundance: few
v_gene: TRBV12-3/TRBV12-4

CDR3aa: CASANGGTSTGELFF
CDR3nt: TGTGCCAGCGCTAACGGCGGGACATCCACCGGGGAGCTGTTTTTT
j_gene: TRBJ2-2
d_gene: .
abundance: many
v_gene: TRBV7-9

CDR3aa: CASSSQGYGSTGELFF
CDR3nt: TGTGCCAGCAGCTCACAGGGGTACGGAAGCACCGGGGAGCTGTTTTTT
j_gene: TRBJ2-2
d_gene: TRBD1
abundance: many
v_gene: TRBV14

CDR3aa: CSVEVGGGQPQHF
CDR3nt: TGCAGCGTTGAAGTGGGGGGCGGTCAGCCCCAGCATTTT
j_gene: TRBJ1-5
d_gene: .
abundance: many
v_gene: TRBV29-1

CDR3aa: CASSDSHQETQYF
CDR3nt: TGTGCCAGCTCGGACAGCCACCAAGAGACCCAGTACTTC
j_gene: TRBJ2-5
d_gene: .
abundance: few
v_gene: TRBV10-3

CDR3aa: CASSLVYRAVYEQYF
CDR3nt: TGCGCCAGCAGCCTGGTTTACAGGGCGGTTTACGAGCAGTACTTC
j_gene: TRBJ2-7
d_gene: .
abundance: few
v_gene: TRBV4-3

CDR3aa: CASSGGRDKGFYEQYF
CDR3nt: TGTGCCAGCAGCGGAGGCCGGGACAAGGGATTCTACGAGCAGTACTTC
j_gene: TRBJ2-7
d_gene: .
abundance: .
v_gene: TRBV11-1

CDR3aa: CASSYRTGGSRHQETQYF
CDR3nt: TGTGCCAGCAGCTACCGGACAGGGGGCTCTAGGCACCAAGAGACCCAGTACTTC
j_gene: TRBJ2-5
d_gene: TRBD1
abundance: few
v_gene: TRBV5-6

CDR3aa: CASSLLLKLGQSEAFF
CDR3nt: TGTGCCAGCAGCTTACTCCTCAAACTAGGACAGAGTGAAGCTTTCTTT
j_gene: TRBJ1-1
d_gene: .
abundance: .
v_gene: TRBV7-8

CDR3aa: CASSSQGARETQYF
CDR3nt: TGTGCCAGCAGCTCACAGGGGGCGCGGGAGACCCAGTACTTC
j_gene: TRBJ2-5
d_gene: TRBD1
abundance: many
v_gene: TRBV7-2

CDR3aa: CASSLIAGEGNGYTF
CDR3nt: TGTGCCAGCAGTTTAATCGCAGGGGAAGGGAATGGCTACACCTTC
j_gene: TRBJ1-2
d_gene: .
abundance: many
v_gene: TRBV12-3/TRBV12-4

CDR3aa: CAISETGSEKLFF
CDR3nt: TGTGCCATCAGTGAGACAGGATCTGAAAAACTGTTTTTT
j_gene: TRBJ1-4
d_gene: .
abundance: .
v_gene: TRBV10-3

CDR3aa: CASSSYSNEQYF
CDR3nt: TGTGCCAGTAGTAGTTATTCCAACGAGCAGTACTTC
j_gene: TRBJ2-7
d_gene: .
abundance: few
v_gene: TRBV19

CDR3aa: CASSEPDSLLQGYTF
CDR3nt: TGCGCCAGCAGTGAGCCGGACAGCCTATTACAGGGCTACACCTTC
j_gene: TRBJ1-2
d_gene: .
abundance: .
v_gene: TRBV10-2

CDR3aa: CSVGVGMETQHF
CDR3nt: TGCAGCGTAGGCGTAGGGATGGAGACCCAGCATTTT
j_gene: TRBJ1-5
d_gene: .
abundance: .
v_gene: TRBV29-1

CDR3aa: CASSPEGTAQETQYF
CDR3nt: TGCGCCAGCAGCCCGGAGGGGACAGCCCAAGAGACCCAGTACTTC
j_gene: TRBJ2-5
d_gene: .
abundance: few
v_gene: TRBV5-1

CDR3aa: CSVGGVSLGTQYF
CDR3nt: TGCAGCGTTGGGGGGGTGAGCCTCGGGACCCAGTACTTC
j_gene: TRBJ2-5
d_gene: .
abundance: .
v_gene: TRBV29-1

CDR3aa: CSVELDYGYTF
CDR3nt: TGCAGCGTTGAGTTAGACTATGGCTACACCTTC
j_gene: TRBJ1-2
d_gene: .
abundance: many
v_gene: TRBV29-1

CDR3aa: CASSEYGRNQPQHF
CDR3nt: TGTGCCAGTAGTGAGTACGGCCGCAATCAGCCCCAGCATTTT
j_gene: TRBJ1-5
d_gene: .
abundance: many
v_gene: TRBV19

CDR3aa: CASSLSGRKNYGYTF
CDR3nt: TGTGCCAGCAGTTTATCAGGGCGAAAAAACTATGGCTACACCTTC
j_gene: TRBJ1-2
d_gene: .
abundance: few
v_gene: TRBV12-3/TRBV12-4

CDR3aa: CSVAGVPLSYEQYF
CDR3nt: TGCAGCGTTGCAGGGGTACCGCTAAGTTACGAGCAGTACTTC
j_gene: TRBJ2-7
d_gene: .
abundance: many
v_gene: TRBV29-1

CDR3aa: CATLRGGPNTGELFF
CDR3nt: TGTGCCACCCTGAGGGGGGGCCCTAACACCGGGGAGCTGTTTTTT
j_gene: TRBJ2-2
d_gene: .
abundance: .
v_gene: TRBV6-5

CDR3aa: CASSLAHSGGNYGYTF
CDR3nt: TGTGCCAGCAGCTTAGCGCACTCAGGAGGGAACTATGGCTACACCTTC
j_gene: TRBJ1-2
d_gene: .
abundance: many
v_gene: TRBV7-2

CDR3aa: CASSESKLYGPLYEQYF
CDR3nt: TGCGCCAGCAGTGAGTCGAAACTTTACGGACCGCTCTACGAGCAGTACTTC
j_gene: TRBJ2-7
d_gene: .
abundance: many
v_gene: TRBV10-2

CDR3aa: CASSSGERQGFTGEPFF
CDR3nt: TGTGCCAGTAGTTCCGGGGAACGACAGGGTTTCACCGGGGAGCCGTTTTTT
j_gene: TRBJ2-2
d_gene: TRBD1
abundance: .
v_gene: TRBV19

CDR3aa: CASRNPQGSYEQYF
CDR3nt: TGCGCCAGCCGCAATCCCCAGGGGTCCTACGAGCAGTACTTC
j_gene: TRBJ2-7
d_gene: .
abundance: .
v_gene: TRBV5-1